The 3 T cell receptor beta chains reported below all come from one sample, sequenced in a study of molecular identifiers for immune sequencing clone quantification (dated by TCRdb to the late 2010s). The library was made by PCR. TCRdb names Illumina HiSeq 4000 as the instrument used. TCRdb passed the public sequencing reads through fastp at Q25 and MiXCR, retaining productive beta sequences. Every entry covers one CDR3 protein and lists the most common genes and DNA from its rows. For this sample the table gives 250,000 to 350,000 distinct CDR3 sequences, of which 20% to 25% were detected only once. The leading ten clones occupy 0.75% to 0.85% of the sample. The sequencing input was naive CD8+ T cells from blood, with Jurkat cell RNA spiked in. The sample's cell subset or site label, in plain terms: FACS-sorted CD8+CD4-CCR7+CD45RA+ naive T cells. These receptors all come from a human donor in good health. Some libraries in this study had Jurkat cell RNA spiked in.

This clonotype was observed once. A much larger clone differs from this one at a single base, so this may be a read error. This chain joins TRBV6-1 and TRBJ1-5; D might be TRBD1 (5 bases). Germline assignment: CDR1 MNHNS and CDR2 SASEGT. CDR3 length: 16 amino acids. The V end lost 8 bases, the J end lost 2 bases, and 19 bases lay between the germline ends. The CDR3 region has the DNA TGTGCCAGCTCCTACGACAGCACTTATGGCAATCAGCCCCAGCATTTT. Encoded protein: CASSYDSTYGNQPQHF.

The chain recombines TRBV11-1 with TRBJ2-7, with 9 positions matching TRBD2. This CDR3 comprises 18 residues. Unmatched junction bases numbered 13, after V lost 1 base and J lost 3 bases. Germline V CDR1 and CDR2: SGHAT, FQDESV (reference sequence). CDR3 loop: CASSLGLAGPFLLYEQYF. As DNA, the CDR3 is TGTGCCAGCAGCTTAGGGCTAGCGGGGCCCTTTTTACTCTACGAGCAGTACTTC.

This clonotype was detected ten times or more. This chain joins TRBV12-3 or TRBV12-4 and TRBJ1-2; D might be TRBD1 (5 bases). V lost 5 bases and J lost 8, with 27 bases in between. The CDR3 consists of 17 residues. The CDR3 sequence: CASSPSPSYQGTGGYTF. The CDR3 coding sequence is TGTGCCAGCAGTCCATCACCTTCTTATCAGGGAACCGGGGGCTACACCTTC.